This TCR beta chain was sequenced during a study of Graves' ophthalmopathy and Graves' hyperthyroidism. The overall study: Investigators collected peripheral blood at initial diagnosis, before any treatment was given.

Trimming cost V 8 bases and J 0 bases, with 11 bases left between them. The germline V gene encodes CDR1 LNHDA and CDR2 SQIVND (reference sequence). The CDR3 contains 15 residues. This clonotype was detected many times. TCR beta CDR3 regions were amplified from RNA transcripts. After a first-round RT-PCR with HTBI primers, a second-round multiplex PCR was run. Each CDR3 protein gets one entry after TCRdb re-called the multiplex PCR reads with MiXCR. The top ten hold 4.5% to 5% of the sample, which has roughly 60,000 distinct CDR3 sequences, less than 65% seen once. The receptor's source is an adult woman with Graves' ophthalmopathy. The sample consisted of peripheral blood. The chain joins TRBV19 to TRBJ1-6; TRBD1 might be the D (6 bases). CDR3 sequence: CASATGSSYNSPLHF. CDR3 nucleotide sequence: TGTGCCAGTGCTACAGGGAGCTCCTATAATTCACCCCTCCACTTT.